A single sample is the source of the 20 T cell receptor beta chains below, sequenced in a study of OX40 agonist ivuxolimab in advanced cancers. The library was built by means of the immunoSEQ multiplex PCR assay. Not all clones reach the TCRdb copy of this immuneACCESS table, which keeps in-frame sequences only. Checked studies attribute under half of the gap to unresolved V genes and leave the rest unexplained. This sample has around 48,000 clones in its table, and around 84% of those were observed once. Clones ranked in the top ten supply roughly a tenth of the sample. The sample here was CD4+ or CD8+ T cells sorted from blood, taken in a trial of the OX40 agonist ivuxolimab. These TCRs come from an adult with an advanced solid tumor such as melanoma, head and neck, liver or kidney cancer.

This chain joins TRBV28 and TRBJ2-7, with D perhaps being TRBD1 or TRBD2 (5 bases each). Trimming removed 7 bases at V and 6 bases at J, with 22 bases between. The CDR3 covers 15 residues. Germline V gene sequence: CDR1 MDHEN, CDR2 SYDVKM. CDR3 in DNA: TGTGCCAGCAATTTCCCGGGTGGGGGTGCGGGCGAGCAGTACTTC. It yields the protein CASNFPGGGAGEQYF.

V gene TRBV11-3 combines with J gene TRBJ2-2; D is possibly TRBD1 or TRBD2 (5 bases each). This CDR3 region has 14 residues. V was shortened by 5 bases and J by 6 bases, with 13 bases between the two germline ends. Germline V gene lookup returns CDR1 SGHNT and CDR2 YENEEA. CDR3 residues: CASSPGSRAGELFF. CDR3 in DNA: TGTGCCAGCAGCCCGGGATCCAGGGCCGGGGAGCTGTTTTTT.

The V and J genes are TRBV7-9 and TRBJ2-1; no definite D call. The CDR3 covers 12 residues. Trimming took 0 bases from V and 15 from J, leaving 12 bases between them. Germline V gives CDR1 SEHNR, CDR2 FQNEAQ (reference sequence). The CDR3 DNA reads TGTGCCAGCAGCTTAGCGATCGAACGTCGGTTCTTC. This sequence encodes CASSLAIERRFF. Filled out from reference TRBV7-9 and TRBJ2-1, the complete variable domain reads DTGVSQNPRHKITKRGQNVTFRCDPISEHNRLYWYRQTLGQGPEFLTYFQNEAQLEKSRLLSDRFSAERPKGSFSTLEIQRTEQGDSAMYLCASSLAIERRFFGPGTRLTVL.

As to this clone: The germline gene is not matched at one end of the junction; a read error may be the cause. The chain joins TRBV7-7 to TRBJ2-1; 10 bases line up with TRBD2. Per germline, CDR1 SSHAT and CDR2 FNYEAQ (reference sequence). The CDR3 runs to 15 residues. DNA for the CDR3: TGTGCTAGCAGCTTATCTAGCGGGAGTTTGGTTGAGCAGTTCTTC. Its protein product is CASSLSSGSLVEQFF.

The chain links TRBV19 to TRBJ1-1; no clear D. CDR1 and CDR2 from the germline V gene are LNHDA and SQIVND (reference sequence). V lost 8 bases and J lost 1, with 8 bases in between. The CDR3 consists of 12 residues. The CDR3 bases are TGTGCCAGTTTACGGGGGAACACTGAAGCTTTCTTT. It translates to CASLRGNTEAFF.

The chain carries TRBV2 and TRBJ2-5; D perhaps matches TRBD1 (6 bases). V lost 4 bases and J lost 5, with 17 bases in between. Per the germline V gene, CDR1 is SNHLY and CDR2 is FYNNEI. The CDR3 sequence is 15 residues long. CDR3 sequence reads: CASSVGTTRGETQYF. The CDR3 coding sequence is TGTGCCAGCAGTGTGGGGACAACGCGCGGGGAGACCCAGTACTTC.

The chain has TRBV6-1 and TRBJ1-1, with 7 positions matching TRBD1. CDR3 length: 14 residues. After removal of 5 bases from V and 1 base from J, the junction contained 4 bases not matched to a gene. The V gene's germline CDR1 is MNHNS and CDR2 SASEGT. This CDR3 reads CASSTGDANTEAFF. CDR3 coding DNA: TGTGCCAGCAGTACAGGGGACGCGAACACTGAAGCTTTCTTT.

V is TRBV7-3 and J is TRBJ2-1; 9 bases match TRBD2. Germline CDR1 and CDR2: SGHTA and FQGTGA. V shed 6 bases, J shed 5 bases, and the junction held 8 bases outside the gene matches. The CDR3 length is 15 residues. CDR3 amino acids: CASSLTGLAHNEQFF. In nucleotides, the CDR3 is TGTGCCAGCAGTCTAACGGGACTAGCCCACAATGAGCAGTTCTTC.

J is TRBJ2-3 and V is TRBV10-2; 8 bases are a match to TRBD1. CDR1 and CDR2 (germline): WSHSY, SAAADI. CDR3 length equals 14 residues. J gave up 6 bases and V 6 bases, and 8 bases lay outside the gene matches. The CDR3 DNA is TGCGCCAGCAGCGAGACCAGGGGGCAGGATACGCAGTATTTT. Amino acid sequence: CASSETRGQDTQYF.

The V call is TRBV5-4, the J call TRBJ2-7, with 9 bases fitting TRBD1. The CDR3 has 13 amino acids. Germline V CDR1 and CDR2: SGHNT, YYREEE (reference sequence). With V trimmed by 5 bases and J by 11 bases, 11 bases remained unmatched. Here the CDR3 DNA reads TGTGCCAGCAGTCGGTCCCGGGACAGGGAAAAGTACTTC. It specifies CASSRSRDREKYF.

The chain carries TRBV7-3 and TRBJ2-3; 10 nucleotides align to TRBD2. There are 16 residues in the CDR3. Per germline, CDR1 SGHTA and CDR2 FQGTGA. Unmatched junction bases numbered 9, after V lost 5 bases and J lost 4 bases. The CDR3 loop is CASSLGRAGGPDTQYF. As DNA, the CDR3 is TGTGCCAGCAGCCTGGGGCGAGCGGGAGGGCCAGATACGCAGTATTTT. Full variable domain (missing parts from reference TRBV7-3 and TRBJ2-3): GAGVSQTPSNKVTEKGKYVELRCDPISGHTALYWYRQSLGQGPEFLIYFQGTGAADDSGLPNDRFFAVRPEGSVSTLKIQRTERGDSAVYLCASSLGRAGGPDTQYFGPGTRLTVL.

The chain carries TRBV19 and TRBJ1-2; no reliable D call. The germline V and J ends were trimmed by 11 bases and 4 bases, with 20 bases remaining between them. The CDR3 runs 14 residues. Germline V gene sequence: CDR1 LNHDA, CDR2 SQIVND (reference sequence). CDR3: CASADSGFGYGYTF. The DNA of the CDR3 is TGTGCCTCAGCAGATAGTGGGTTCGGCTATGGCTACACCTTC.

The gene calls are TRBV28 and TRBJ2-7; D possibly uses TRBD1 or TRBD2 (6 bases each). This CDR3 spans 12 amino acids. Germline CDR1 is MDHEN and CDR2 is SYDVKM. The V and J ends lost 6 bases and 8 bases respectively, with 14 bases between them. CDR3 sequence: CASSLGRGQQYF. The CDR3 nucleotides read TGTGCCAGCAGCTTAGGCCGGGGGCAGCAGTACTTC.

This clone was picked up a small number of times. The genes are TRBV11-3 and TRBJ2-7, with a weak D call TRBD2 (6 bases). V was cut by 9 bases and J by 0 bases, with 24 bases left in between. The CDR3 sequence is 17 residues long. Looked up from germline, CDR1 is SGHNT and CDR2 is YENEEA. The CDR3 DNA sequence: TGTGCCAGGGCGCCGGGAGATTCTCTATTCTTCTCCTACGAGCAGTACTTC. It translates to CARAPGDSLFFSYEQYF.

J is TRBJ2-3 and V is TRBV14; possibly TRBD1 for D (5 bases). V was shortened by 2 bases and J by 4 bases, with 7 bases between the two germline ends. There are 13 residues in the CDR3. Germline CDR1 SGHDN, CDR2 FVKESK. The CDR3 DNA follows: TGTGCCAGCAGCCAACTCAGGGCAGATACGCAGTATTTT. Translation: CASSQLRADTQYF.

The rearrangement joins TRBV5-6 to TRBJ2-7; maybe TRBD1 (6 bases). Germline V gives CDR1 SGHDT, CDR2 YYEEEE. Trimming took 3 bases from V and 3 from J, leaving 10 bases between them. There are 13 residues in the CDR3. CDR3 DNA: TGTGCCAGCAGCTACGGGACATACTACGAGCAGTACTTC. Translating it yields CASSYGTYYEQYF.

There are a few counts of this clone. The V and J genes are TRBV10-3 and TRBJ1-1; 8 bases are a match to TRBD1. Germline-derived CDR1 and CDR2 are ENHRY and SYGVKD. This CDR3 contains 12 residues. J was trimmed by 6 bases and V by 6 bases; bases with no gene match: 3. The CDR3, as DNA: TGTGCCATCAGGGACAGGGAGGCTGAAGCTTTCTTT. It translates to CAIRDREAEAFF.

Only a few counts were recorded for this clone. This rearrangement joins TRBV6-1 to TRBJ1-5; D uncertain. The V gene's germline CDR1 is MNHNS and CDR2 SASEGT. Trimming left V 6 bases short and J 5 bases short, with 11 bases between. The CDR3 contains 13 residues. The CDR3 here is CASSPSWDQPQHF. CDR3 nucleotide sequence: TGTGCCAGCAGCCCTTCTTGGGATCAGCCCCAGCATTTT.

This clone has only a few counts. V usage is TRBV18 and J usage is TRBJ2-7; 10 bases align to TRBD1. The trim removed 4 bases at V and 5 bases at J, leaving 5 bases unmatched. This CDR3 contains 14 residues. Germline V gives CDR1 KGHSH, CDR2 LQKENI. CDR3 sequence (DNA): TGTGCCAGCTCACAAGCGACAGGGGGCAACGAGCAGTACTTC. It encodes CASSQATGGNEQYF.

CDR3 loop: CASSTSGQETQYF. The CDR3 DNA is TGTGCCAGTAGTACCTCTGGACAGGAAACGCAGTATTTT. The gene calls are TRBV19 and TRBJ2-3, with 7 bases lining up with TRBD1. Germline-derived CDR1 and CDR2 are LNHDA and SQIVND (reference sequence). CDR3 length equals 13 residues. The junction had 7 bases not matched to a gene; V was cut back by 4 bases and J by 9 bases. Using reference TRBV19 and TRBJ2-3 for the parts outside the CDR3, the full variable domain is DGGITQSPKYLFRKEGQNVTLSCEQNLNHDAMYWYRQDPGQGLRLIYYSQIVNDFQKGDIAEGYSVSREKKESFPLTVTSAQKNPTAFYLCASSTSGQETQYFGPGTRLTVL.